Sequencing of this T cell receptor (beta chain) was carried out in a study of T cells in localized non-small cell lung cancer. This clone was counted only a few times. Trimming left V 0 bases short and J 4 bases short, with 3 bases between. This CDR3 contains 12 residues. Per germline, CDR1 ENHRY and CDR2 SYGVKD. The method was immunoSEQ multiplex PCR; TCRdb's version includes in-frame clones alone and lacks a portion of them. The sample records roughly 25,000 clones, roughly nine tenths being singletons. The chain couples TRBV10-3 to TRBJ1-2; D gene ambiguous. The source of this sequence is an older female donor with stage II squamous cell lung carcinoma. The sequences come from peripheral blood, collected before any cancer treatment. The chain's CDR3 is CAISESLYGYTF. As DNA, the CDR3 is TGTGCCATCAGTGAGTCGCTCTATGGCTACACCTTC.